Each of the 26 T cell receptor beta chains below was sequenced from the same sample in a study of T cell responses to AZD1222 COVID-19 vaccine. Clones were sequenced by immunoSEQ multiplex PCR, and TCRdb holds only the in-frame ones, with some missing. The data show about 110,000 clones, roughly 90% seen once. Sequencing used peripheral blood, obtained on day 0 of AZD1222 vaccination. These receptors were obtained from an adult in good health.

V is TRBV16 and J is TRBJ1-4, with 12 nucleotides matching TRBD1. The germline gives CDR1 KGHSY, CDR2 FQNENV. The CDR3 extends over 16 amino acids. The V and J ends lost 4 bases and 4 bases, in that order; junction bases with no gene match: 4. The CDR3: CASSRGTGGINEKLFF. The CDR3 DNA reads as TGTGCCAGCAGCCGCGGGACAGGGGGCATTAATGAAAAACTGTTTTTT.

The chain joins TRBV6-5 to TRBJ2-7; D not resolved. CDR3 length: 14 amino acids. V gave up 0 bases and J gave up 2 bases, with 8 bases separating them. Germline assignment: CDR1 MNHEY and CDR2 SVGAGI. The CDR3 nucleotides are TGTGCCAGCAGTTACTCACTGAGCACCTACGAGCAGTACTTC. Protein sequence: CASSYSLSTYEQYF.

V gene TRBV5-1 combines with J gene TRBJ1-1; D is ambiguous. Germline V CDR1 and CDR2: SGHRS, YFSETQ. Trimming cost V 2 bases and J 3 bases, with 8 bases left between them. The CDR3 loop spans 13 amino acids. CDR3 amino acids: CASSFVGDTEAFF. CDR3 coding DNA: TGCGCCAGCAGCTTTGTCGGCGACACTGAAGCTTTCTTT.

This sequence joins TRBV5-6 and TRBJ1-3; no firm D call. This CDR3 is 14 amino acids long. Germline V gene lookup returns CDR1 SGHDT and CDR2 YYEEEE. Trimming removed 2 bases from V and 3 bases from J, with 9 bases in between. The CDR3 coding sequence is TGTGCCAGCAGCTTCTCTGGGGTTGGAAACACCATATATTTT. Its translation: CASSFSGVGNTIYF.

The CDR3 reads CASSVVDTSITIYF. The CDR3 DNA reads TGTGCCAGCAGCGTAGTGGACACCTCTATCACCATATATTTT. This chain connects TRBV9 to TRBJ1-3; a possible D gene is TRBD1 (5 bases). This CDR3 spans 14 amino acids. The V end lost 0 bases, the J end lost 9 bases, and 13 bases lay between the germline ends. Germline-derived CDR1 and CDR2 are SGDLS and YYNGEE.

The chain links TRBV5-3 to TRBJ1-6, with D maybe TRBD1 (5 bases). TRBV5-3 is recorded as an ORF, its role being uncertain. This CDR3 spans 15 amino acids. The V and J ends lost 4 bases and 5 bases respectively, with 13 bases between them. DNA of the CDR3: TGTGCCAGAAGCAAAGGGACGGTGGATAATTCACCCCTCCACTTT. Translated: CARSKGTVDNSPLHF.

This clone was seen a single time. The V and J genes are TRBV3-1 (or the pseudogene TRBV3-2) and TRBJ1-5, with TRBD1 as a possible D gene (5 bases). The V and J ends lost 3 bases and 5 bases respectively, with 8 bases between them. The CDR3 spans 13 residues. Looked up from germline, CDR1 is LGHDT and CDR2 is YNNKEL (reference sequence). The CDR3 loop reads CASSHWGDQPQHF. CDR3 in DNA: TGTGCCAGCAGCCATTGGGGGGATCAGCCCCAGCATTTT.

The V and J genes are TRBV9 and TRBJ2-6; D ambiguous. The CDR3 covers 13 residues. The V gene lost 5 bases and the J gene lost 1 base, with 4 bases spanning the gap. Germline V gene sequence: CDR1 SGDLS, CDR2 YYNGEE. CDR3 loop: CASRGSGANVLTF. The CDR3 DNA reads TGTGCCAGCAGGGGTTCTGGGGCCAACGTCCTGACTTTC.

This clone showed up just once. V usage is TRBV19 and J usage is TRBJ1-5; 7 nucleotides match TRBD1. The V and J ends lost 5 bases and 4 bases, in that order; junction bases with no gene match: 8. The germline CDR1 and CDR2 sequences are LNHDA and SQIVND (reference sequence). The CDR3 is made up of 15 amino acids. The CDR3 here is CASSYRQGNNQPQHF. The CDR3 nucleotides read TGTGCCAGTAGTTACCGACAGGGAAATAATCAGCCCCAGCATTTT.

The V and J genes are TRBV6-4 and TRBJ2-1, with D perhaps matching TRBD2 (5 bases). CDR3 length: 14 residues. CDR1 is MRHNA, CDR2 SNTAGT, per germline. V lost 4 bases, J lost 5 bases, and 12 bases lay in between. CDR3 DNA: TGTGCCAGCAGTGTAAGCGGAGATAACAATGAGCAGTTCTTC. Translated, it gives CASSVSGDNNEQFF.

The rearrangement links TRBV19 to TRBJ2-6; D possibly corresponds to TRBD1 (6 bases). V was pared by 1 base and J by 2 bases, with 12 bases between. Germline-derived CDR1 and CDR2 are LNHDA and SQIVND (reference sequence). The CDR3 is 17 residues long. In DNA, the CDR3 is TGTGCCAGTAGTATAGCTGGGGGCGCACCTGGGGCCAACGTCCTGACTTTC. Amino acid sequence: CASSIAGGAPGANVLTF. The full variable domain, completed using reference TRBV19 and TRBJ2-6, is DGGITQSPKYLFRKEGQNVTLSCEQNLNHDAMYWYRQDPGQGLRLIYYSQIVNDFQKGDIAEGYSVSREKKESFPLTVTSAQKNPTAFYLCASSIAGGAPGANVLTFGAGSRLTVL.

The V gene is TRBV24-1, the J gene TRBJ2-3, with TRBD2 matching over 9 bases. The CDR3 is 15 residues long. CDR1 KGHDR and CDR2 SFDVKD come from the germline V gene. The V and J ends lost 9 bases and 0 bases, in that order; junction bases with no gene match: 6. This CDR3 is CATPTSGPSTDTQYF. CDR3 sequence (DNA): TGTGCCACCCCGACTAGCGGCCCTAGCACAGATACGCAGTATTTT.

This clone was detected a few times. The chain is built from TRBV29-1 and TRBJ2-2; weak D call: TRBD1 (5 bases). Trimming left V 7 bases short and J 3 bases short, with 15 bases between. The CDR3 extends over 14 amino acids. CDR1 and CDR2 from the germline V gene are SQVTM and ANQGSEA. CDR3 bases: TGCAGCGCCCTAAGGGGAAGGGACACCGGGGAGCTGTTTTTT. Its translation is CSALRGRDTGELFF.

This clone occurred once. The chain uses TRBV4-3 and TRBJ2-4, with unresolved D. CDR3 length equals 15 residues. Trimming removed 0 bases from V and 3 bases from J, with 9 bases in between. Germline CDR1 is LGHNA and CDR2 is YSLEER. CDR3 in DNA: TGCGCCAGCAGCCAAGAATTGCTCGACAAAAACATTCAGTACTTC. As protein: CASSQELLDKNIQYF.

The V gene is TRBV18, the J gene TRBJ1-6, with a possible D match to TRBD1 (6 bases). V lost 4 bases to trimming and J lost 6 bases, with 22 bases between them. The CDR3 is 18 amino acids. Germline V gene sequence: CDR1 KGHSH, CDR2 LQKENI. The CDR3 region has the DNA TGTGCCAGCTCACAACTGACAAGAGCCAGGGGAAGTAATTCACCCCTCCACTTT. Translated: CASSQLTRARGSNSPLHF.

The gene calls are TRBV11-3 and TRBJ2-1; no firm D call. The V gene's germline CDR1 is SGHNT and CDR2 YENEEA. V lost 5 bases and J lost 4, with 15 bases in between. The CDR3 consists of 15 residues. The CDR3 here is CASSPKFVGYNEQFF. The CDR3 nucleotides are TGTGCCAGCAGCCCCAAGTTTGTTGGATACAATGAGCAGTTCTTC.

This chain joins TRBV6-1 and TRBJ1-5; D remains unclear. The germline gives CDR1 MNHNS, CDR2 SASEGT. V dropped 2 bases and J dropped 1 base, with 9 bases sitting between them. The CDR3 extends over 15 amino acids. The CDR3 reads CASSEFDGSNQPQHF. The CDR3 DNA follows: TGTGCCAGCAGTGAATTTGACGGAAGCAATCAGCCCCAGCATTTT.

CDR3 coding DNA: TGTGCCAGCAGCCCATTAATGGGATACGAGCAGTACTTC. It codes for CASSPLMGYEQYF. The chain combines TRBV7-7 with TRBJ2-7; D gene ambiguous. V was shortened by 5 bases and J by 4 bases, with 12 bases between the two germline ends. The CDR3 totals 13 residues. Germline lookup yields CDR1 SSHAT and CDR2 FNYEAQ (reference sequence).

The genes are TRBV11-2 and TRBJ1-2; D perhaps matches TRBD1 (6 bases). Trimming stripped 3 bases from V and 6 bases from J, with 11 bases between. The CDR3 contains 13 residues. CDR1 SGHAT and CDR2 FQNNGV come from the germline V gene. CDR3 loop: CASSFSGDHGYTF. The CDR3 DNA reads as TGTGCCAGCAGCTTTTCAGGGGATCATGGCTACACCTTC.

This chain joins TRBV10-1 and TRBJ1-6; the match to TRBD1 covers 11 bases. The germline CDR1 and CDR2 sequences are WNHNN and SYGVQD (reference sequence). The length of the CDR3 is 18 residues. Germline trimming cut 6 bases from V and 2 bases from J; bases unmatched to any gene: 9. CDR3 amino acids: CASRTGTGGGPYNSPLHF. In DNA, the CDR3 is TGCGCCAGCAGGACCGGGACAGGGGGGGGCCCCTATAATTCACCCCTCCACTTT.

This chain joins TRBV23-1 and TRBJ1-1; TRBD1 matches at 7 bases. TRBV23-1 has ORF status, its function being uncertain. There are 13 residues in the CDR3. V lost 8 bases and J lost 3; bases outside the gene matches: 6. Here the CDR3 reads CASATGADTEAFF. For the CDR3, the DNA is TGCGCCAGCGCTACAGGGGCAGACACTGAAGCTTTCTTT.

The chain combines TRBV28 with TRBJ2-3; D possibly corresponds to TRBD2 (6 bases). The CDR3 contains 15 residues. Trimming stripped 3 bases from V and 2 bases from J, with 12 bases between. The germline V gene encodes CDR1 MDHEN and CDR2 SYDVKM. The CDR3, as DNA: TGTGCCAGCAGTTTTGCCGGGAGTGTCACAGATACGCAGTATTTT. Translation: CASSFAGSVTDTQYF.

This sequence joins TRBV6-5 and TRBJ2-7, with D perhaps matching TRBD1 (5 bases). Germline V gives CDR1 MNHEY, CDR2 SVGAGI. Trimming removed 5 bases from V and 4 bases from J, with 9 bases in between. The CDR3 runs 12 residues. In nucleotides, the CDR3 is TGTGCCAGCAGTCGCAAGGGGTACGAGCAGTACTTC. Its protein is CASSRKGYEQYF.

The sample holds one count of this clone. The rearrangement joins TRBV29-1 to TRBJ1-1; 7 bases agree with TRBD1. V was clipped by 4 bases and J by 3 bases; unmatched bases: 8. From germline, CDR1 is SQVTM and CDR2 ANQGSEA. The CDR3 covers 14 residues. The CDR3, as DNA: TGCAGCGTTGGGGCGGGAGGGGGCTACACTGAAGCTTTCTTT. This encodes CSVGAGGGYTEAFF.

The chain uses TRBV4-2 and TRBJ2-1; unclear D gene. The CDR3 sequence is 13 residues long. Trimming stripped 0 bases from V and 7 bases from J, with 7 bases between. The germline V gene has CDR1 LGHNA and CDR2 YNFKEQ. CDR3 in amino acids: CASSQEGNNEQFF. The CDR3 nucleotides are TGTGCCAGCAGCCAAGAAGGGAATAATGAGCAGTTCTTC.

Written as DNA, the CDR3 is TGTGCCAGCAGCTTATTTACAGGGGACTATGGCTACACCTTC. This sequence encodes CASSLFTGDYGYTF. The gene calls are TRBV7-2 and TRBJ1-2; 7 nucleotides agree with TRBD1. From germline, CDR1 is SGHTA and CDR2 FQGNSA. This CDR3 region has 14 residues. J was trimmed by 3 bases and V by 2 bases; bases with no gene match: 3.